Reported below is one T cell receptor (beta chain). The CDR3 covers 14 residues. J lost 1 base, V lost 7 bases, and 6 bases had no gene match. Germline V gene data show CDR1 as MNHEY and CDR2 as SVGAGI. TCRdb's table, derived via immunoSEQ multiplex PCR, lists solely in-frame clones and lacks some. This sample yields about 69,000 clones, of which about 87% are seen a single time; around 4.6% belongs to the top ten. The sample belongs to a study of technical replicates of blood from a handful of donors. The clonotype comes from a human donor in good health. Some clones in this sample may be carry-over from other donors' samples. The gene calls are TRBV6-5 and TRBJ2-7; 8 nucleotides align to TRBD1. The specimen sequenced was PBMCs. For the CDR3, the DNA is TGTGCCAGCAAAAGGACAGGGTATTCCTACGAGCAGTACTTC. This gives the protein CASKRTGYSYEQYF.